This T cell receptor beta chain is from a study of blood T cell repertoires in COVID-19. V lost 1 base to trimming and J lost 1 base, with 5 bases between them. The CDR3 sequence is 13 residues long. Germline lookup yields CDR1 MNHEY and CDR2 SMNVEV (reference sequence). This clone was seen a few times. TCRdb's table, derived via immunoSEQ multiplex PCR, lists solely in-frame clones and lacks some. This table holds about 320,000 clones, about nine tenths found once. The chain employs TRBV27 and TRBJ2-7; D is unclear. This TCR derives from a woman aged 18 to 35 who had recovered from COVID-19. Sequenced sample: PBMCs or T cells enriched from blood (not recorded which). The CDR3: CASSLFQSYEQYF. The CDR3 DNA is TGTGCCAGCAGTTTATTTCAGTCCTACGAGCAGTACTTC.